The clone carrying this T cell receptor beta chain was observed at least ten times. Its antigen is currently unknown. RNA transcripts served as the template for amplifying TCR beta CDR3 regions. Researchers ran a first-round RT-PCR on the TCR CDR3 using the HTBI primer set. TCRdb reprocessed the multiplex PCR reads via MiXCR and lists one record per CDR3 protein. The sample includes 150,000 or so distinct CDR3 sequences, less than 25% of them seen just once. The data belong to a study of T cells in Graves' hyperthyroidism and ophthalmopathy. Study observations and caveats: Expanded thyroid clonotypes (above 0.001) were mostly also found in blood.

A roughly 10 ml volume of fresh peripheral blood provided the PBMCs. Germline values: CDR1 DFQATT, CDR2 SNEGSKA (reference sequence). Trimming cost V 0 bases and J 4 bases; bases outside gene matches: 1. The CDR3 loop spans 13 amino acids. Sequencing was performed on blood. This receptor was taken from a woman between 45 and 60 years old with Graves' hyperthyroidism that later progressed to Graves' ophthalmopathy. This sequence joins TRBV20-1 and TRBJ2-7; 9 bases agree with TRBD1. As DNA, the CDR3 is TGCAGTGCTAGAGATGACAGGGGGTACGAGCAGTACTTC. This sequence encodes CSARDDRGYEQYF.